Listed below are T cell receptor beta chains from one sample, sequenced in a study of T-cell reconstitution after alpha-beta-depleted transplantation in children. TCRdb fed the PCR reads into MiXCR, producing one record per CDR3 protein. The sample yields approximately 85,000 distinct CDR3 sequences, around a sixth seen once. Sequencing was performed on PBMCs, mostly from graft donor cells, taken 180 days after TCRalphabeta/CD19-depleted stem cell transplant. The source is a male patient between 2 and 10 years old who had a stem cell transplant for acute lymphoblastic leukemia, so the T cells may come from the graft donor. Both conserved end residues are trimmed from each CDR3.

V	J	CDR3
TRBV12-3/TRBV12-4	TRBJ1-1	ASTSGWTGGLTEAF
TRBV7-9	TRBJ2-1	ASSHLRLALGNEQF
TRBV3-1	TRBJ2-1	ASIPSTLAGGLNEQF
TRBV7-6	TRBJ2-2	ASSSPWSLNTGELF
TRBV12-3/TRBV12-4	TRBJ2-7	ASGTPEGKSYEQY
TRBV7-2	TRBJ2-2	ASSFMAGEAGELF
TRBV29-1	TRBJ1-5	SARVSNQPQH
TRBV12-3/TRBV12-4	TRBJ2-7	ASSEGPEQY
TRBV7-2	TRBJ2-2	ASGILGLAVTGELF
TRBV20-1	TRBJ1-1	SASRVRNTEAF
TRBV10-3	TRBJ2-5	AISESTRAVQETQY
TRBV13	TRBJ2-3	ASSFWGATDTQY
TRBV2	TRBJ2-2	ASRLLRGTGELF
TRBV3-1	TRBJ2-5	ASSQSRRGVLGETQY
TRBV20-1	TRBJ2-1	SARDLFYAGTSGGDEQF